This passage covers 27 T cell receptor beta chains from one sample sequenced in a study of blood T cells in healthy people across ages. Next came a second PCR, run for 7 to 11 cycles, which used a sample-barcoded 5' primer along with a J-beta primer mix. TCRdb fed the 5' RACE reads into MiXCR, producing one record per CDR3 protein. This sample has hundreds of thousands of distinct CDR3 sequences; around 38% occur once, and the top ten carry approximately 29%. Sequencing input: blood. These receptors originate from a man older than 75 in good health.

Only a few counts were recorded for this clonotype. V usage is TRBV7-2 and J usage is TRBJ2-3; the match to TRBD2 covers 7 bases. This CDR3 comprises 17 residues. V trimming: 5 bases; J trimming: 2 bases; junction bases outside the gene matches: 13. CDR1 and CDR2 (germline): SGHTA, FQGNSA. The CDR3 spells CASSPLGGTGVTDTQYF. The CDR3 coding sequence is TGTGCCAGCAGCCCCCTGGGGGGGACGGGAGTCACAGATACGCAGTATTTT.

This clonotype was picked up a small number of times. The chain employs TRBV28 and TRBJ2-5, with D perhaps matching TRBD1 (5 bases). Trimming stripped 5 bases from V and 5 bases from J, with 18 bases between. Germline V CDR1 and CDR2: MDHEN, SYDVKM. The CDR3 runs 15 residues. The DNA for the CDR3 is TGTGCCAGCAGTCCGCATAGTAGGGGCGTTGAGACCCAGTACTTC. Amino acid sequence: CASSPHSRGVETQYF.

There are a few counts of this clonotype. V is TRBV11-2 and J is TRBJ2-1; tentative D call: TRBD1 (6 bases). The CDR3 is 13 residues long. From germline, CDR1 is SGHAT and CDR2 FQNNGV. Trimming pared 5 bases from V and 10 bases from J, leaving 15 bases between. The CDR3, as DNA: TGTGCCAGCAGCCCTAATATTGACAGGGAGCAGTTCTTC. This gives the protein CASSPNIDREQFF.

Concerning this clonotype: A junction end diverges from the germline sequence, so it may reflect a read error. The chain has TRBV6-2 or TRBV6-3 and TRBJ2-3, with 8 bases identical to TRBD2. The CDR3 runs 14 residues. Germline CDR1 and CDR2: MNHEY and SVGEGT. In nucleotides, the CDR3 is TGTGCCAGCAGTTCAAGCGGGAGCAAAGATACGCAGTATTTT. This encodes CASSSSGSKDTQYF.

The rearrangement joins TRBV2 to TRBJ2-2; no clear D. The germline V gene encodes CDR1 SNHLY and CDR2 FYNNEI. With 8 bases removed from V and 2 bases from J, the gap between germline ends came to 12 bases. CDR3 length: 14 residues. The CDR3 loop reads CASLREFNTGELFF. CDR3 DNA sequence: TGTGCCAGCTTGCGCGAATTTAACACCGGGGAGCTGTTTTTT.

This clonotype was recorded a few times. The rearrangement links TRBV4-2 to TRBJ2-3, with TRBD1 matching 7 bases. CDR1 LGHNA and CDR2 YNFKEQ come from the germline V gene. The CDR3 has 16 residues. V trimming: 3 bases; J trimming: 4 bases; junction bases outside the gene matches: 10. As DNA, the CDR3 is TGTGCCAGCAGCCACCTGGGTGACAGGGCGTCAGATACGCAGTATTTT. Translation: CASSHLGDRASDTQYF.

The chain couples TRBV5-1 to TRBJ1-3; D gene ambiguous. Germline V CDR1 and CDR2: SGHRS, YFSETQ. CDR3 length: 16 amino acids. Trimming shortened V by 0 bases and J by 2 bases, and 12 bases separated the two germline ends. DNA for the CDR3: TGCGCCAGCAGCTTGGCCAGCCTCAGTACTGGAAACACCATATATTTT. Protein product: CASSLASLSTGNTIYF.

This clonotype was counted a few times. The chain combines TRBV6-1 with TRBJ2-7, with D tentatively TRBD2 (6 bases). Between the trimmed V and J ends, which lost 7 bases and 7 bases, there was a span of 32 bases. In germline, CDR1 is MNHNS, CDR2 SASEGT. There are 18 residues in the CDR3. The CDR3 loop reads CASKVAASALGSYNEQYF. The CDR3 bases are TGTGCCAGCAAGGTAGCGGCTAGCGCATTAGGATCCTACAATGAGCAGTACTTC.

The CDR3 region is CSARGRQILSYEQYF. CDR3 sequence (DNA): TGCAGTGCTAGGGGGAGACAGATTCTCTCCTACGAGCAGTACTTC. This rearrangement joins TRBV20-1 to TRBJ2-7, with D perhaps given as TRBD1 or TRBD2 (5 bases each). The V and J ends lost 3 bases and 0 bases respectively, with 15 bases between them. The CDR3 consists of 15 residues. Per the germline V gene, CDR1 is DFQATT and CDR2 is SNEGSKA (reference sequence).

This clonotype was observed at least ten times. V is TRBV5-1 and J is TRBJ2-2, with D hard to call. The V gene lost 2 bases and the J gene lost 2 bases, with 1 base spanning the gap. This CDR3 contains 12 residues. Germline V gives CDR1 SGHRS, CDR2 YFSETQ. The DNA for the CDR3 is TGCGCCAGCAGCTTCAACACCGGGGAGCTGTTTTTT. Translating gives CASSFNTGELFF.

V and J are TRBV19 and TRBJ2-7, with 8 bases identical to TRBD1. The germline gives CDR1 LNHDA, CDR2 SQIVND (reference sequence). The J segment lost 2 bases and the V segment lost 6 bases, leaving 3 bases of the junction unmatched. The CDR3 covers 13 residues. The chain's CDR3 is CASRQQGAYEQYF. For the CDR3, the DNA is TGTGCCAGTAGGCAACAGGGGGCCTACGAGCAGTACTTC.

This clonotype was found many times. V and J are TRBV7-2 and TRBJ2-7, with D perhaps TRBD1 (5 bases). The CDR3 sequence is 14 residues long. V lost 1 base, J lost 2 bases, and 9 bases lay in between. Looked up from germline, CDR1 is SGHTA and CDR2 is FQGNSA. The chain's CDR3 is CASSLGWGTYEQYF. In DNA, the CDR3 is TGTGCCAGCAGCTTAGGTTGGGGCACCTACGAGCAGTACTTC.

V gene TRBV12-3 or TRBV12-4 combines with J gene TRBJ1-5, with D possibly being TRBD1 (5 bases). The CDR3 is 15 residues long. V was shortened by 2 bases and J by 1 base, with 9 bases between the two germline ends. The CDR3 sequence is CASSLWGMSNQPQHF. The CDR3 DNA sequence: TGTGCCAGCAGTTTATGGGGGATGAGCAATCAGCCCCAGCATTTT.

The V call is TRBV5-1, the J call TRBJ2-3; 8 bases match TRBD2. V shed 4 bases and J 2 bases; nucleotides not matched to a gene: 3. The CDR3 contains 14 residues. Germline V lookup: CDR1 SGHRS, CDR2 YFSETQ. The CDR3 loop reads CASSGTSATDTQYF. The CDR3 nucleotides are TGCGCCAGCAGCGGGACTAGTGCCACAGATACGCAGTATTTT.

This chain uses TRBV18 with TRBJ1-5; D not resolved. CDR1 is KGHSH, CDR2 LQKENI, per germline. This CDR3 is 14 amino acids long. The germline V and J ends were trimmed by 2 bases and 4 bases, with 9 bases remaining between them. The CDR3: CASSPSPGNQPQHF. CDR3 sequence (DNA): TGTGCCAGCTCACCATCCCCTGGGAATCAGCCCCAGCATTTT.

This chain joins TRBV7-9 and TRBJ2-3; 8 nucleotides agree with TRBD2. CDR1 and CDR2 (germline): SEHNR, FQNEAQ (reference sequence). J lost 1 base, V lost 5 bases, and 11 bases had no gene match. The CDR3 consists of 17 residues. Here the CDR3 reads CASSPGLDVPRTDTQYF. CDR3 DNA: TGTGCCAGCAGCCCGGGACTAGATGTTCCCCGCACAGATACGCAGTATTTT.

This clonotype turned up a few times. V gene TRBV6-6 combines with J gene TRBJ2-5, with TRBD1 as a possible D gene (6 bases). With 6 bases removed from V and 7 bases from J, the gap between germline ends came to 12 bases. Germline V CDR1 and CDR2: MNHNY, SVGAGI (reference sequence). The CDR3 has 12 residues. The CDR3 here is CASSLTGLTQYF. DNA of the CDR3: TGTGCCAGCAGCCTGACAGGCTTGACCCAGTACTTC.

This clonotype was counted ten times or more. The chain uses TRBV4-1 and TRBJ2-1, with 16 bases identical to TRBD2. The J segment lost 7 bases and the V segment lost 3 bases, leaving 9 bases of the junction unmatched. Germline V gene sequence: CDR1 MGHRA, CDR2 YSYEKL. The CDR3 is 18 residues long. CDR3 in amino acids: CASSHTDMGLAGGNEQFF. The CDR3, as DNA: TGCGCCAGCAGCCATACAGATATGGGACTAGCGGGGGGGAATGAGCAGTTCTTC.

The table lists this clonotype with a few counts. The chain carries TRBV11-2 and TRBJ2-3; possible D gene TRBD2, 5 bases. From germline, CDR1 is SGHAT and CDR2 FQNNGV. The CDR3 length is 18 residues. V was clipped by 4 bases and J by 2 bases, with 22 bases between them. CDR3 residues: CASSWRLGTNAYTDTQYF. Written as DNA, the CDR3 is TGTGCCAGCAGCTGGAGGTTGGGTACTAACGCTTACACAGATACGCAGTATTTT.

Only a few counts were recorded for this clonotype. The chain couples TRBV6-2 or TRBV6-3 to TRBJ2-1; D is ambiguous. V lost 4 bases and J 5 bases, leaving 12 bases between the germline ends. The CDR3 loop spans 14 amino acids. CDR1 MNHEY and CDR2 SVGEGT come from the germline V gene. CDR3 DNA sequence: TGTGCCAGCAGTTTTCCTGGGCTCAACAATGAGCAGTTCTTC. Translating it yields CASSFPGLNNEQFF.

This clonotype was recorded a few times. V is TRBV12-3 or TRBV12-4 and J is TRBJ1-5; D perhaps matches TRBD1 (6 bases). The CDR3 totals 15 residues. Between the trimmed V and J ends, which lost 5 bases and 1 base, there was a span of 12 bases. The CDR3: CASSPTRGSNQPQHF. CDR3 DNA sequence: TGTGCCAGCAGTCCCACCAGGGGAAGCAATCAGCCCCAGCATTTT.

This clonotype was picked up a small number of times. This rearrangement joins TRBV20-1 to TRBJ1-1; tentative D call: TRBD1 (6 bases). Germline V gene lookup returns CDR1 DFQATT and CDR2 SNEGSKA (reference sequence). V was shortened by 5 bases and J by 4 bases, with 14 bases between the two germline ends. This CDR3 has 13 residues. In nucleotides, the CDR3 is TGCAGTGCTCCTGGACAGTCCCGCACTGAAGCTTTCTTT. As protein: CSAPGQSRTEAFF.

This clonotype was seen more than once but under ten times. This rearrangement joins TRBV20-1 to TRBJ2-3; 9 bases match TRBD2. With V trimmed by 3 bases and J by 6 bases, 16 bases remained unmatched. CDR1 is DFQATT, CDR2 SNEGSKA, per germline (reference sequence). This CDR3 is 17 amino acids long. CDR3 DNA sequence: TGCAGTGCTAGTCCACCGGTGGCGGGAGGGCCGTCGGATACGCAGTATTTT. Translation: CSASPPVAGGPSDTQYF.

This clonotype has at least ten counts. The chain couples TRBV5-1 to TRBJ2-1; 7 bases are a match to TRBD2. Germline V gives CDR1 SGHRS, CDR2 YFSETQ. This CDR3 has 14 residues. The J segment lost 4 bases and the V segment lost 4 bases, leaving 5 bases of the junction unmatched. CDR3 amino acids: CASSEGAGYNEQFF. The CDR3 bases are TGCGCCAGCAGCGAAGGAGCGGGATACAATGAGCAGTTCTTC.

This clonotype was detected a few times. This rearrangement joins TRBV19 to TRBJ2-5; 12 bases are a match to TRBD2. This CDR3 has 15 residues. Losses at the gene ends were 7 bases for V and 0 bases for J; bases not matched to a gene: 3. Germline V lookup: CDR1 LNHDA, CDR2 SQIVND (reference sequence). CDR3 region: CASTRTSGDQETQYF. In DNA form, the CDR3 reads TGTGCCAGTACCCGGACTAGCGGGGACCAAGAGACCCAGTACTTC. Combining the CDR3 with reference TRBV19 and TRBJ2-5 gives the whole variable domain DGGITQSPKYLFRKEGQNVTLSCEQNLNHDAMYWYRQDPGQGLRLIYYSQIVNDFQKGDIAEGYSVSREKKESFPLTVTSAQKNPTAFYLCASTRTSGDQETQYFGPGTRLLVL.

The V and J genes are TRBV6-1 and TRBJ1-2; the D is unclear. The CDR3 totals 14 residues. Trimming stripped 6 bases from V and 5 bases from J, with 16 bases between. CDR1 is MNHNS, CDR2 SASEGT, per germline. In DNA, the CDR3 is TGTGCCAGCAGGATCCACGGGTCGGGGTATGGCTACACCTTC. Its translation: CASRIHGSGYGYTF.

Concerning this clonotype: This may be a read error, as it is one base from a much larger clone. The rearrangement links TRBV7-2 to TRBJ2-7; D gene ambiguous. The CDR3 covers 14 residues. The germline V gene has CDR1 SGHTA and CDR2 FQGNSA. CDR3 sequence: CAGSPVADDYEQYF. CDR3 in DNA: TGTGCCGGCAGCCCGGTCGCAGATGACTACGAGCAGTACTTC.